Shown below are 14 T cell receptor beta chains from a single sample sequenced in a study of OX40 agonist ivuxolimab in advanced cancers. Profiled with immunoSEQ multiplex PCR; TCRdb holds only in-frame clones, not every one. The data show tens of thousands of clones, about 87% seen once. This specimen was CD4+ or CD8+ T cells sorted from blood, taken in a trial of the OX40 agonist ivuxolimab. The receptors stem from an adult with an advanced solid tumor such as melanoma, head and neck, liver or kidney cancer.

This chain links TRBV2 with TRBJ2-1; TRBD1 agrees at 9 bases. The CDR3 totals 11 residues. The germline gives CDR1 SNHLY, CDR2 FYNNEI. V lost 6 bases and J lost 10; bases outside the gene matches: 1. The CDR3 region has the DNA TGTGCCAGCAGGGGACAGGGAGAGCAGTTCTTC. It encodes CASRGQGEQFF.

The genes are TRBV5-6 and TRBJ2-7; 10 bases fit TRBD1. CDR1 SGHDT and CDR2 YYEEEE come from the germline V gene. This CDR3 contains 18 residues. J was trimmed by 4 bases and V by 4 bases; bases with no gene match: 17. CDR3 in DNA: TGTGCCAGCAGCACCGGGACAGGGGCACGCCGGTGGGTTTACGAGCAGTACTTC. Translated, it gives CASSTGTGARRWVYEQYF.

This chain joins TRBV7-9 and TRBJ1-1, with D uncertain. V was cut by 7 bases and J by 1 base, with 13 bases left in between. CDR3 size: 14 residues. Germline CDR1 SEHNR, CDR2 FQNEAQ (reference sequence). The CDR3 is CASNPVGWNTEAFF. The CDR3, as DNA: TGTGCCAGCAACCCGGTCGGATGGAACACTGAAGCTTTCTTT.

This chain links TRBV7-9 with TRBJ2-7; 15 nucleotides align to TRBD2. Germline V lookup: CDR1 SEHNR, CDR2 FQNEAQ (reference sequence). The CDR3 is 13 amino acids. The junction had 5 bases not matched to a gene; V was cut back by 9 bases and J by 8 bases. CDR3 amino acids: CASGLAGGPQQYF. In DNA, the CDR3 is TGTGCCAGTGGACTAGCGGGAGGGCCGCAGCAGTACTTC.

The chain couples TRBV19 to TRBJ1-3; D gene uncertain. Trimming pared 3 bases from V and 2 bases from J, leaving 11 bases between. This CDR3 comprises 15 residues. Germline V lookup: CDR1 LNHDA, CDR2 SQIVND (reference sequence). This CDR3 reads CASSMLPGTGNTIYF. The CDR3 region has the DNA TGTGCCAGTAGTATGCTTCCCGGGACTGGAAACACCATATATTTT.

The rearrangement joins TRBV29-1 to TRBJ1-1; D not resolved. This CDR3 is built from 14 residues. CDR1 is SQVTM, CDR2 ANQGSEA, per germline. V was cut by 5 bases and J by 8 bases, with 21 bases left in between. The CDR3 loop reads CSVSEPTKTTEAFF. CDR3 DNA sequence: TGCAGCGTTTCTGAACCCACCAAAACGACAGAAGCTTTCTTT.

The genes are TRBV5-4 and TRBJ1-2, with TRBD1 identical over 7 bases. The CDR3 is 16 residues long. CDR1 and CDR2 (germline): SGHNT, YYREEE (reference sequence). Trimming at V came to 3 bases and at J to 7 bases, leaving 15 bases not matched to a gene. CDR3 coding DNA: TGTGCCAGCAGCTCGGGAGGGGCAGGGGGGATAGGTGGCTACACCTTC. This translates into CASSSGGAGGIGGYTF.

The rearrangement links TRBV10-3 to TRBJ1-4; weak D call: TRBD1 (5 bases). CDR3 size: 15 residues. Trimming pared 3 bases from V and 6 bases from J, leaving 14 bases between. CDR1 is ENHRY, CDR2 SYGVKD, per germline. CDR3 DNA: TGTGCCATCAGTGATTCTCGACAGCAGGATGAAAAACTGTTTTTT. Translated: CAISDSRQQDEKLFF.

The V call is TRBV7-2, the J call TRBJ2-2, with TRBD2 matching 8 bases. V lost 5 bases to trimming and J lost 2 bases; unmatched junction nucleotides: 7. Germline V gene data show CDR1 as SGHTA and CDR2 as FQGNSA. This CDR3 region has 16 residues. The CDR3 sequence: CASSPGGRQNTGELFF. CDR3 bases: TGTGCCAGCAGCCCAGGCGGGAGGCAAAACACCGGGGAGCTGTTTTTT.

The genes are TRBV6-6 and TRBJ2-1; 9 bases are shared with TRBD2. J was trimmed by 6 bases and V by 6 bases; bases with no gene match: 9. This CDR3 has 15 amino acids. Germline values: CDR1 MNHNY, CDR2 SVGAGI (reference sequence). CDR3 bases: TGTGCCAGCAGGGATAGCGGGAGATCGGGCAATGAGCAGTTCTTC. It yields the protein CASRDSGRSGNEQFF.

The chain recombines TRBV11-2 with TRBJ1-5, with TRBD1 as a possible D gene (5 bases). From germline, CDR1 is SGHAT and CDR2 FQNNGV. Deletions cut 4 bases from V and 4 bases from J, with 14 bases between. The length of the CDR3 is 15 residues. CDR3 sequence reads: CASSSSGGGNQPQHF. The CDR3 DNA sequence: TGTGCCAGCAGCTCCTCTGGGGGGGGAAATCAGCCCCAGCATTTT.

This rearrangement joins TRBV19 to TRBJ1-4; D is ambiguous. This CDR3 spans 14 amino acids. Germline V gene sequence: CDR1 LNHDA, CDR2 SQIVND (reference sequence). V lost 1 base to trimming and J lost 10 bases, with 13 bases between them. The CDR3 region is CASSIGPESGKLFF. DNA for the CDR3: TGTGCCAGTAGTATAGGGCCAGAATCGGGAAAACTGTTTTTT. Full variable domain (remainder filled in from reference TRBV19 and TRBJ1-4): DGGITQSPKYLFRKEGQNVTLSCEQNLNHDAMYWYRQDPGQGLRLIYYSQIVNDFQKGDIAEGYSVSREKKESFPLTVTSAQKNPTAFYLCASSIGPESGKLFFGSGTQLSVL.

The chain is built from TRBV7-8 and TRBJ1-5; D is unclear. This CDR3 is 14 amino acids long. Trimming left V 2 bases short and J 5 bases short, with 10 bases between. Germline V CDR1 and CDR2: SGHVS, FQNEAQ. As DNA, the CDR3 is TGTGCCAGCAGCTTAAAAGGGCGCGATCAGCCCCAGCATTTT. The encoded protein is CASSLKGRDQPQHF.

J is TRBJ2-5 and V is TRBV7-6; 9 nucleotides match TRBD2. CDR3 length: 14 amino acids. Germline V gene sequence: CDR1 SGHVS, CDR2 FNYEAQ. Unmatched junction bases numbered 5, after V lost 5 bases and J lost 4 bases. The CDR3 DNA reads TGTGCCAGCAGCCCCGCGGGAGGGCCAGAGACCCAGTACTTC. Amino acids: CASSPAGGPETQYF. Using reference TRBV7-6 and TRBJ2-5 for the parts outside the CDR3, the full variable domain is GAGVSQSPRYKVTKRGQDVALRCDPISGHVSLYWYRQALGQGPEFLTYFNYEAQQDKSGLPNDRFSAERPEGSISTLTIQRTEQRDSAMYRCASSPAGGPETQYFGPGTRLLVL.